A single T cell receptor beta chain is shown here with its context. Its antigen is as yet unknown. The data derive from a study of shared clonotypes between healthy human individuals. Here immunoSEQ multiplex PCR was the method, and the copy in TCRdb shows in-frame clones only, minus some. The table includes roughly 1,600,000 clones, less than 99% detected once. The CDR3 is made up of 12 amino acids. CDR1 is GTSNPN, CDR2 SVGIG, per germline (reference sequence). The V gene lost 5 bases and the J gene lost 0 bases, with 7 bases spanning the gap. Study results and caveats: Relative to clonotypes present in all four donors, those not shared had lower generation probabilities.

The clonotype originates from a man younger than 45 in good health. Sample: naive CD4+ T cells sorted from blood. Indicated subset: CD45RA+ positively selected. This chain connects TRBV30 to TRBJ1-1; no definite D call. The CDR3 coding sequence is TGTGCCTGGGTTAACATGAACACTGAAGCTTTCTTT. Translating gives CAWVNMNTEAFF.